The clone carrying this TCR beta chain showed up just a few times. What it binds is not known. These data originate in a study of T cells after yellow fever vaccination. Study at large: Preparation used SMART-Seq v4 Ultra Low Input for the low-cell-number fractions.

Study-level results: The presence of abundant clonotypes contaminating from the bulk population was possible in FACS-sorted repertoires. When the response was secondary, it was weaker but reached its peak faster, day 5 versus 15. Researchers noted that a small share of clonotypes showed up in both CD4 and CD8 compartments.

TCRdb reanalysed the 5' RACE reads using MiXCR and keeps one entry per CDR3 protein. The repertoire has approximately 450,000 distinct CDR3 sequences, around 20% of them found once; the top ten carry roughly a sixth. CDR3 length: 13 residues. CDR1 SQVTM and CDR2 ANQGSEA come from the germline V gene. With 2 bases removed from V and 6 bases from J, the gap between germline ends came to 12 bases. The sequence was collected from a man between 18 and 35 years old who received the YFV17D yellow fever vaccine. The chain couples TRBV29-1 to TRBJ2-3, with D perhaps TRBD1 (6 bases). The specimen was PBMCs, collected before the yellow fever booster vaccination. Written as DNA, the CDR3 is TGCAGCGTTGAATTAAACAGGGTGGATACGCAGTATTTT. Its protein product is CSVELNRVDTQYF.